The entry that follows covers one T cell receptor (beta chain) sequence. As yet, its antigen is unknown. This entry is derived from a study of cytomegalovirus exposure and HLA in healthy donors. In the study overall: Drawn from HLA-typed donors, roughly 87 million unique TCRs were held in an early data release. Broader study findings: In a later analysis, DRB1 alleles had the most associated TCRs; HLA-C alleles the fewest. A later analysis found that most CMV-associated TCR beta chains appeared HLA-restricted.

Primers: 60 Vbeta forward and 13 Jbeta reverse. The protocol was immunoSEQ multiplex PCR, while the TCRdb copy is restricted to in-frame clones and leaves out a portion. The table has 130,000 to 150,000 clones, 80% seen once. The germline gives CDR1 SGHDT, CDR2 YYEEEE. The CDR3 contains 17 residues. Trimming took 4 bases from V and 0 from J, leaving 17 bases between them. The gene calls are TRBV5-6 and TRBJ2-1; a possible D gene is TRBD1 (5 bases). The TCR was taken from a man aged 35 to 55 in good health and CMV-seropositive. The material sequenced was PBMCs. CDR3 bases: TGTGCCAGCAGCCCCCCTGGGGCCTATGGCTCCTACAATGAGCAGTTCTTC. Translation gives CASSPPGAYGSYNEQFF.